This TCR beta chain was identified in a study of metastatic and nonmetastatic thyroid tumors. TCRdb re-called the PCR reads via MiXCR. The sample yields around 15,000 clones, under 15% seen once. This clone was picked up many times. No patient received treatment before thyroid surgery. V shed 5 bases and J shed 8 bases, with 10 bases lying between them. Germline V gene sequence: CDR1 SGHTA, CDR2 FQGTGA. The CDR3 sequence is 12 residues long. Source material: tumor tissue. This chain joins TRBV7-3 and TRBJ2-1; D is unresolved. This receptor was identified in a female donor with papillary thyroid cancer or a benign thyroid nodule (not recorded which). Some clones in this sample may be carry-over from other donors' samples. CDR3 region: CASSNSRYEQFF. The CDR3 DNA reads TGTGCCAGCAGCAACTCTAGGTATGAGCAGTTCTTC.